The 28 T cell receptor beta chains given below trace back to one sample, sequenced in a study of technical replicates of blood from a handful of donors. Repertoires were generated with immunoSEQ multiplex PCR, while TCRdb's copy carries only in-frame clones and drops some. This table has some 70,000 clones, under 98% appearing once. The source material was T cells isolated from PBMCs. The receptors here all came from a human donor in good health.

The chain recombines TRBV6-1 with TRBJ2-7; D perhaps matches TRBD2 (5 bases). This CDR3 spans 15 amino acids. CDR1 is MNHNS and CDR2 is SASEGT in the germline V gene. The V end lost 0 bases, the J end lost 3 bases, and 12 bases lay between the germline ends. The CDR3 protein is CASSEAHSGIYEQYF. The CDR3 DNA reads TGTGCCAGCAGTGAAGCCCATTCGGGGATCTACGAGCAGTACTTC.

This chain uses TRBV28 with TRBJ1-5, with no clear D. CDR1 is MDHEN, CDR2 SYDVKM, per germline. The CDR3 runs 16 residues. Trimming shortened V by 2 bases and J by 0 bases, and 11 bases separated the two germline ends. The chain's CDR3 is CASSLLARYSNQPQHF. DNA of the CDR3: TGTGCCAGCAGTTTACTTGCTCGCTATAGCAATCAGCCCCAGCATTTT.

J is TRBJ1-1 and V is TRBV27; D ambiguous. CDR3 size: 14 residues. Germline lookup yields CDR1 MNHEY and CDR2 SMNVEV (reference sequence). V gave up 5 bases and J gave up 1 base, with 11 bases separating them. This chain's CDR3 is CASSVGSGNTEAFF. The CDR3 region has the DNA TGTGCCAGCAGTGTAGGATCGGGGAACACTGAAGCTTTCTTT.

The chain is built from TRBV11-2 and TRBJ2-7; the D gene is possibly TRBD2 (6 bases). Germline CDR1 SGHAT, CDR2 FQNNGV. Trimming pared 7 bases from V and 3 bases from J, leaving 19 bases between. The CDR3 is 15 amino acids. CDR3 DNA sequence: TGTGCCAGCACCGTACTAGCATCTCTTAACTACGAGCAGTACTTC. It specifies CASTVLASLNYEQYF.

The table lists this clone with a count of one. The V gene is TRBV30, the J gene TRBJ1-4; D perhaps matches TRBD1 (5 bases). Trimming took off 1 base at V and 4 bases at J, with 10 bases between the two ends. Germline assignment: CDR1 GTSNPN and CDR2 SVGIG (reference sequence). CDR3 size: 14 residues. CDR3 sequence (DNA): TGTGCCTGGAGTGCGGGGGTCCTTAATGAAAAACTGTTTTTT. Amino acid sequence: CAWSAGVLNEKLFF. Full variable domain (remainder filled in from reference TRBV30 and TRBJ1-4): SQTIHQWPATLVQPVGSPLSLECTVEGTSNPNLYWYRQAAGRGLQLLFYSVGIGQISSEVPQNLSASRPQDRQFILSSKKLLLSDSGFYLCAWSAGVLNEKLFFGSGTQLSVL.

V usage is TRBV7-2 and J usage is TRBJ2-1, with 11 bases matching TRBD2. The germline V gene has CDR1 SGHTA and CDR2 FQGNSA. Trimming removed 5 bases from V and 8 bases from J; junction bases left unmatched: 8. The CDR3 totals 15 residues. CDR3: CASSDALAGADEQFF. CDR3 bases: TGTGCCAGCAGCGACGCACTAGCGGGAGCGGATGAGCAGTTCTTC.

This chain uses TRBV6-5 with TRBJ2-5; maybe TRBD2 (7 bases). In germline, CDR1 is MNHEY, CDR2 SVGAGI. Trimming shortened V by 7 bases and J by 4 bases, and 16 bases separated the two germline ends. The CDR3 covers 14 residues. CDR3 loop: CASKIGGGVETQYF. DNA of the CDR3: TGTGCCAGCAAAATAGGGGGAGGGGTAGAGACCCAGTACTTC.

The chain employs TRBV7-9 and TRBJ1-2, with 7 bases aligning to TRBD1. This CDR3 contains 14 residues. Germline CDR1 reads SEHNR; CDR2 reads FQNEAQ (reference sequence). Trimming removed 8 bases from V and 2 bases from J; junction bases left unmatched: 8. Here the CDR3 reads CASSQKTGNYGYTF. DNA for the CDR3: TGTGCCAGCTCCCAAAAGACAGGGAACTATGGCTACACCTTC.

The chain carries TRBV27 and TRBJ1-2; D might be TRBD1 (5 bases). CDR1 is MNHEY and CDR2 is SMNVEV in the germline V gene (reference sequence). The length of the CDR3 is 14 residues. The ends were cut back, 2 bases at V and 6 bases at J, with 13 bases in the middle. The CDR3 is CASSLRGRFNGYTF. CDR3 bases: TGTGCCAGCAGTTTAAGGGGCAGATTTAATGGCTACACCTTC.

The CDR3 bases are TGTGCCAGCAGCATGGGACAGAAGAACACTGAAGCTTTCTTT. It is translated as CASSMGQKNTEAFF. The V and J genes are TRBV9 and TRBJ1-1, with TRBD1 identical over 7 bases. CDR3 size: 14 residues. The germline CDR1 and CDR2 sequences are SGDLS and YYNGEE. Germline trimming cut 4 bases from V and 1 base from J; bases unmatched to any gene: 4.

This rearrangement joins TRBV4-1 to TRBJ2-3, with 8 positions matching TRBD2. Germline V gene lookup returns CDR1 MGHRA and CDR2 YSYEKL. The CDR3 has 16 amino acids. The V gene end was trimmed by 4 bases and the J gene end by 4 bases; junction bases not matched to a gene: 10. CDR3: CASSLRGGSRADTQYF. For the CDR3, the DNA is TGCGCCAGCAGCCTCCGGGGGGGCTCCCGGGCAGATACGCAGTATTTT.

The CDR3 coding sequence is TGTGCCAGCAGCCCGGGACTAGCGGGAGTGGACTACGAGCAGTACTTC. Protein: CASSPGLAGVDYEQYF. The rearrangement joins TRBV9 to TRBJ2-7; 14 bases align to TRBD2. CDR3 length: 16 residues. Germline values: CDR1 SGDLS, CDR2 YYNGEE. Trimming cost V 4 bases and J 3 bases; bases outside gene matches: 6.

The CDR3 is CASSPPYSYNEQFF. The CDR3, as DNA: TGCGCCAGCAGCCCCCCCTACTCCTACAATGAGCAGTTCTTC. This rearrangement joins TRBV4-1 to TRBJ2-1; D gene uncertain. Germline V gene lookup returns CDR1 MGHRA and CDR2 YSYEKL. CDR3 length equals 14 residues. The ends were cut back, 4 bases at V and 0 bases at J, with 7 bases in the middle.

This chain connects TRBV4-1 to TRBJ2-1; D is undetermined. V lost 0 bases and J lost 7, with 4 bases in between. In germline, CDR1 is MGHRA, CDR2 YSYEKL. The length of the CDR3 is 12 residues. The CDR3 here is CASSQDTNEQFF. The CDR3 DNA sequence: TGCGCCAGCAGCCAAGACACTAATGAGCAGTTCTTC.

The genes are TRBV23-1 and TRBJ2-3; 11 bases are a match to TRBD2. TRBV23-1 is placed among ORFs of uncertain function. V was pared by 7 bases and J by 7 bases, with 13 bases of the junction left unmatched. The CDR3 sequence is 16 residues long. CDR3 loop: CASIGTSGNPPHTQYF. CDR3 coding DNA: TGCGCCAGCATTGGGACTAGCGGAAACCCCCCTCATACGCAGTATTTT.

The rearrangement links TRBV11-3 to TRBJ2-2, with 7 bases matching TRBD2. The CDR3 sequence is 15 residues long. In germline, CDR1 is SGHNT, CDR2 YENEEA. V trimming: 5 bases; J trimming: 6 bases; junction bases outside the gene matches: 9. CDR3 sequence: CASSPRAGVSGELFF. CDR3 DNA sequence: TGTGCCAGCAGCCCAAGGGCGGGAGTATCCGGGGAGCTGTTTTTT. Based on the CDR3 plus reference TRBV11-3 and TRBJ2-2, the full variable domain is EAGVVQSPRYKIIEKKQPVAFWCNPISGHNTLYWYLQNLGQGPELLIRYENEEAVDDSQLPKDRFSAERLKGVDSTLKIQPAELGDSAVYLCASSPRAGVSGELFFGEGSRLTVL.

This clone was found once. The chain employs TRBV7-3 and TRBJ1-1; a possible D gene is TRBD1 (5 bases). This CDR3 is built from 16 residues. Trimming cost V 5 bases and J 0 bases, with 16 bases left between them. From germline, CDR1 is SGHTA and CDR2 FQGTGA. CDR3 amino acids: CASSHNAGTVNTEAFF. CDR3 in DNA: TGTGCCAGCAGCCACAACGCGGGGACGGTGAACACTGAAGCTTTCTTT.

The chain uses TRBV18 and TRBJ2-2; D possibly corresponds to TRBD1 (6 bases). This CDR3 spans 14 amino acids. The germline V and J ends were trimmed by 6 bases and 7 bases, with 15 bases remaining between them. Germline V lookup: CDR1 KGHSH, CDR2 LQKENI. CDR3 bases: TGTGCCAGCTCGTACTACAGGGAGATCGGGGAGCTGTTTTTT. Amino acid sequence: CASSYYREIGELFF.

The V call is TRBV6-1, the J call TRBJ2-7, with TRBD2 matching over 11 bases. Looked up from germline, CDR1 is MNHNS and CDR2 is SASEGT. This CDR3 spans 15 amino acids. Trimming cost V 7 bases and J 1 base; bases outside gene matches: 6. The CDR3, as DNA: TGTGCCAGCACCGTAGCGGGAGGGGCGTCCTACGAGCAGTACTTC. Protein product: CASTVAGGASYEQYF.

V and J are TRBV5-1 and TRBJ2-3; 9 bases align to TRBD2. The junction had 8 bases not matched to a gene; V was cut back by 4 bases and J by 2 bases. Germline CDR1 and CDR2: SGHRS and YFSETQ. The CDR3 has 16 residues. The CDR3 DNA reads as TGCGCCAGCAGCCTCAGCGGGGGGCATCTCACAGATACGCAGTATTTT. Amino acid sequence: CASSLSGGHLTDTQYF. Complete variable domain (other parts from reference TRBV5-1 and TRBJ2-3): KAGVTQTPRYLIKTRGQQVTLSCSPISGHRSVSWYQQTPGQGLQFLFEYFSETQRNKGNFPGRFSGRQFSNSRSEMNVSTLELGDSALYLCASSLSGGHLTDTQYFGPGTRLTVL.

A single count supports this clone. V and J are TRBV6-5 and TRBJ1-1, with D unclear. V dropped 8 bases and J dropped 6 bases, with 13 bases sitting between them. The CDR3 extends over 12 amino acids. Germline assignment: CDR1 MNHEY and CDR2 SVGAGI. CDR3 nucleotide sequence: TGTGCCAGCGGGCGGGTCCGGGCTGAAGCTTTCTTT. It specifies CASGRVRAEAFF.

J is TRBJ2-4 and V is TRBV21-1; no check of the table's D call, TRBD1, against the DNA was made. TRBV21-1 is marked as a pseudogene. The CDR3 contains 14 residues. The CDR3 loop is CASSKAGGGNIQYF. CDR3 nucleotide sequence: TGTGCCAGCAGCAAAGCAGGGGGCGGAAACATTCAGTACTTC.

J is TRBJ1-1 and V is TRBV19; TRBD1 matches 7 bases. V dropped 7 bases and J dropped 4; count of bases not matched to a gene: 12. This CDR3 spans 15 amino acids. Germline V gene sequence: CDR1 LNHDA, CDR2 SQIVND (reference sequence). DNA for the CDR3: TGTGCCAGTATAGGTTGGGCTGACAGGGCCACTGAAGCTTTCTTT. It is translated as CASIGWADRATEAFF. Together with reference TRBV19 and TRBJ1-1, the CDR3 gives the full variable domain: DGGITQSPKYLFRKEGQNVTLSCEQNLNHDAMYWYRQDPGQGLRLIYYSQIVNDFQKGDIAEGYSVSREKKESFPLTVTSAQKNPTAFYLCASIGWADRATEAFFGQGTRLTVV.

V is TRBV11-1 and J is TRBJ1-2; D not resolved. This CDR3 contains 13 residues. Looked up from germline, CDR1 is SGHAT and CDR2 is FQDESV (reference sequence). The ends were cut back, 0 bases at V and 8 bases at J, with 10 bases in the middle. The CDR3 here is CASSLAEAAGYTF. The CDR3 coding sequence is TGTGCCAGCAGCTTAGCGGAGGCGGCGGGCTACACCTTC.

DNA for the CDR3: TGTGCCAGCAGCTTAGGGACAGGGAGCTATGGCTACACCTTC. It yields the protein CASSLGTGSYGYTF. The rearrangement uses TRBV7-3 and TRBJ1-2; TRBD1 matches at 9 bases. This CDR3 spans 14 amino acids. Germline assignment: CDR1 SGHTA and CDR2 FQGTGA. The V gene end was trimmed by 2 bases and the J gene end by 4 bases; junction bases not matched to a gene: 2.

The rearrangement links TRBV7-3 to TRBJ2-2, with D tentatively TRBD1 (6 bases). The CDR3 length is 16 residues. The germline gives CDR1 SGHTA, CDR2 FQGTGA. V lost 5 bases and J 1 base, leaving 14 bases between the germline ends. The CDR3 sequence is CASSTTGTMNTGELFF. CDR3 DNA: TGTGCCAGCAGCACCACCGGGACAATGAACACCGGGGAGCTGTTTTTT.

The V gene is TRBV7-9, the J gene TRBJ2-1; 11 bases are a match to TRBD2. V lost 5 bases and J lost 2; bases outside the gene matches: 8. The germline V gene has CDR1 SEHNR and CDR2 FQNEAQ (reference sequence). The CDR3 loop spans 17 amino acids. The CDR3 nucleotides are TGTGCCAGCAGCCCCTTTAATAGCGGGAGGGCCTACAATGAGCAGTTCTTC. This codes for CASSPFNSGRAYNEQFF.

CDR3 region: CASSYRGQAPYEQYF. The CDR3 DNA follows: TGTGCCAGCAGTTACCGGGGACAGGCCCCCTACGAGCAGTACTTC. The chain carries TRBV27 and TRBJ2-7, with 8 bases lining up with TRBD1. Losses at the gene ends were 4 bases for V and 2 bases for J; bases not matched to a gene: 7. There are 15 residues in the CDR3. Germline assignment: CDR1 MNHEY and CDR2 SMNVEV (reference sequence).